This T cell receptor (beta chain) comes out of a study of T cell changes during pregnancy in multiple sclerosis. Libraries were prepared by immunoSEQ multiplex PCR; TCRdb keeps only in-frame clonotypes and omits some of them. The top ten hold roughly 7.9% of the sample, which has 30,000 to 40,000 clones, roughly 89% seen once. Germline values: CDR1 LGHNA, CDR2 YSLEER. The CDR3 totals 16 residues. With 1 base removed from V and 0 bases from J, the gap between germline ends came to 7 bases. The material sequenced was CD8+ T cells from peripheral blood mononuclear cells, taken before pregnancy. This sequence originates from a female donor with multiple sclerosis, enrolled in a pregnancy study. V usage is TRBV4-3 and J usage is TRBJ2-6, with D possibly TRBD2 on 6 matching bases. The chain's CDR3 is CASSQAEGSGANVLTF. In DNA, the CDR3 is TGCGCCAGCAGCCAAGCGGAGGGCTCTGGGGCCAACGTCCTGACTTTC.